This passage covers 25 T cell receptor beta chains from one sample sequenced in a study of identical twins. MiXCR, applied by TCRdb to the 5' RACE reads, yields one record per CDR3 protein. The sample contains approximately 590,000 distinct CDR3 sequences, around 9.6% of which appear only once. Separately, the same data were catalogued under a study of yellow fever vaccine responses in identical twins.

Sequences were obtained from PBMCs. The receptors were gathered from a woman aged 18-30 years in good health.

This clonotype was counted between two and nine times. The rearrangement links TRBV28 to TRBJ2-1, with a possible D match to TRBD2 (6 bases). CDR1 MDHEN and CDR2 SYDVKM come from the germline V gene. Trimming shortened V by 5 bases and J by 2 bases, and 10 bases separated the two germline ends. This CDR3 has 14 amino acids. CDR3 sequence: CASSISGPYNEQFF. The CDR3 DNA reads TGTGCCAGCAGTATTAGCGGTCCCTACAATGAGCAGTTCTTC.

A few counts support this clonotype. The rearrangement joins TRBV6-2 or TRBV6-3 to TRBJ2-7, with a tentative D call TRBD1 (5 bases). Germline V gene sequence: CDR1 MNHEY, CDR2 SVGEGT. V was cut by 4 bases and J by 0 bases, with 10 bases left in between. CDR3 length equals 14 residues. Here the CDR3 reads CASSSSTVSYEQYF. For the CDR3, the DNA is TGTGCCAGCAGTTCCTCGACAGTCTCCTACGAGCAGTACTTC.

The chain couples TRBV14 to TRBJ2-1; D possibly corresponds to TRBD2 (5 bases). CDR1 SGHDN and CDR2 FVKESK come from the germline V gene. This CDR3 spans 13 amino acids. Trimming cost V 3 bases and J 9 bases, with 12 bases left between them. The CDR3 loop is CASSQSLVGEQFF. CDR3 nucleotides: TGTGCCAGCAGCCAGTCACTAGTCGGTGAGCAGTTCTTC.

The rearrangement uses TRBV3-1 and TRBJ1-2, with D possibly matching TRBD1 (6 bases). CDR3 length: 15 amino acids. CDR1 LGHDT and CDR2 YNNKEL come from the germline V gene (reference sequence). The V gene lost 0 bases and the J gene lost 4 bases, with 12 bases spanning the gap. CDR3: CASSQDLGAGYGYTF. CDR3 nucleotides: TGTGCCAGCAGCCAAGATCTGGGGGCCGGCTATGGCTACACCTTC.

About this clonotype itself: A much bigger clone sits one base away, suggesting this may be a read error. V usage is TRBV3-1 and J usage is TRBJ1-1; D call uncertain. Trimming took 1 base from V and 0 from J, leaving 3 bases between them. Looked up from germline, CDR1 is LGHDT and CDR2 is YNNKEL (reference sequence). CDR3 size: 13 residues. The CDR3 bases are TGTGCCAGCAGCCAAGGGGTGAACACTGAAGCTTTCTTT. This encodes CASSQGVNTEAFF.

V is TRBV2 and J is TRBJ2-7; 7 bases line up with TRBD2. J gave up 6 bases and V 1 base, and 9 bases lay outside the gene matches. Germline CDR1 is SNHLY and CDR2 is FYNNEI. The CDR3 runs to 15 residues. The DNA for the CDR3 is TGTGCCAGCAGTGAAGGAAGGGGCGGGAGACGCGAGCAGTACTTC. This sequence encodes CASSEGRGGRREQYF.

A few counts support this clonotype. The rearrangement joins TRBV6-1 to TRBJ2-7; TRBD1 matches 9 bases. The germline CDR1 and CDR2 sequences are MNHNS and SASEGT. The V gene end was trimmed by 7 bases and the J gene end by 4 bases; junction bases not matched to a gene: 14. This CDR3 is 16 amino acids long. Here the CDR3 DNA reads TGTGCCAGCACCTCGAACAGGGGGCGCGATCTGTACGAGCAGTACTTC. The encoded protein is CASTSNRGRDLYEQYF.

J is TRBJ1-1 and V is TRBV28, with 7 bases aligning to TRBD1. Trimming cost V 8 bases and J 9 bases; bases outside gene matches: 6. The CDR3 runs to 11 residues. Per germline, CDR1 MDHEN and CDR2 SYDVKM. In DNA, the CDR3 is TGTGCCAGCTATTCAGGGGGGAAAGCTTTCTTT. Its translation: CASYSGGKAFF.

This clonotype was seen more than once but under ten times. For the CDR3, the DNA is TGTGCCAGTAGTATAGATTCGGCTTATAGCAATCAGCCCCAGCATTTT. This codes for CASSIDSAYSNQPQHF. The genes are TRBV19 and TRBJ1-5; D is ambiguous. V gave up 0 bases and J gave up 0 bases, with 9 bases separating them. The CDR3 spans 16 residues. Germline values: CDR1 LNHDA, CDR2 SQIVND (reference sequence).

The rearrangement joins TRBV20-1 to TRBJ2-1; 10 bases fit TRBD2. This CDR3 has 15 residues. Trimming at V came to 0 bases and at J to 5 bases, leaving 4 bases not matched to a gene. Germline V gene sequence: CDR1 DFQATT, CDR2 SNEGSKA (reference sequence). The chain's CDR3 is CSARDETSGNNEQFF. The CDR3 bases are TGCAGTGCTAGAGACGAAACTAGCGGGAACAATGAGCAGTTCTTC.

This sequence joins TRBV7-9 and TRBJ2-4; D ambiguous. Trimming took off 4 bases at V and 2 bases at J, with 6 bases between the two ends. The CDR3 loop spans 13 amino acids. Germline V CDR1 and CDR2: SEHNR, FQNEAQ (reference sequence). The CDR3 is CASSSPPKNIQYF. In nucleotides, the CDR3 is TGTGCCAGCAGCTCCCCCCCCAAAAACATTCAGTACTTC.

V and J are TRBV20-1 and TRBJ2-7, with 7 bases fitting TRBD1. The CDR3 loop spans 14 amino acids. Trimming at V came to 6 bases and at J to 2 bases, leaving 10 bases not matched to a gene. From germline, CDR1 is DFQATT and CDR2 SNEGSKA (reference sequence). CDR3 amino acids: CSAIRQGSAYEQYF. CDR3 sequence (DNA): TGCAGTGCGATTAGACAGGGATCTGCCTACGAGCAGTACTTC.

This clonotype was detected a few times. The chain employs TRBV18 and TRBJ2-2; D is unclear. The CDR3 covers 15 residues. Per germline, CDR1 KGHSH and CDR2 LQKENI. Trimming removed 6 bases from V and 2 bases from J, with 13 bases in between. CDR3 sequence: CASSVVTANTGELFF. As DNA, the CDR3 is TGTGCCAGCTCCGTTGTAACCGCCAACACCGGGGAGCTGTTTTTT.

The V and J genes are TRBV16 and TRBJ1-4; D is unclear. Germline V gives CDR1 KGHSY, CDR2 FQNENV. Trimming shortened V by 2 bases and J by 7 bases, and 17 bases separated the two germline ends. The CDR3 sequence is 16 residues long. CDR3 sequence (DNA): TGTGCCAGCAGCCAAGCCCCCGGGTTTGCGAGTGAAAAACTGTTTTTT. It encodes CASSQAPGFASEKLFF.

The chain recombines TRBV20-1 with TRBJ2-1, with a weak D call TRBD1 (6 bases). Trimming removed 6 bases at V and 8 bases at J, with 20 bases between. Germline CDR1 and CDR2: DFQATT and SNEGSKA (reference sequence). The CDR3 extends over 14 amino acids. CDR3 amino acids: CSADWDKDGYEQFF. CDR3 coding DNA: TGCAGTGCCGATTGGGACAAGGACGGGTATGAGCAGTTCTTC.

This clonotype was counted between two and nine times. J is TRBJ2-6 and V is TRBV9; 9 bases are shared with TRBD1. V lost 3 bases, J lost 3 bases, and 10 bases stayed unmatched. CDR3 length equals 18 residues. The germline V gene has CDR1 SGDLS and CDR2 YYNGEE. This CDR3 is CASSAPGQGRGGANVLTF. CDR3 sequence (DNA): TGTGCCAGCAGCGCCCCTGGACAGGGGAGGGGTGGGGCCAACGTCCTGACTTTC.

The chain recombines TRBV2 with TRBJ2-2; TRBD2 might be the D (6 bases). Germline lookup yields CDR1 SNHLY and CDR2 FYNNEI. Trimming removed 0 bases at V and 1 base at J, with 9 bases between. The CDR3 runs 16 residues. The CDR3 region has the DNA TGTGCCAGCAGTGAAGCGTGGCGGGGGAACACCGGGGAGCTGTTTTTT. Protein sequence: CASSEAWRGNTGELFF.

This clonotype was counted between two and nine times. The chain uses TRBV3-1 and TRBJ2-7, with D hard to call. Germline loops: CDR1 LGHDT, CDR2 YNNKEL (reference sequence). V dropped 3 bases and J dropped 7 bases, with 10 bases sitting between them. The CDR3 totals 12 residues. The CDR3 DNA follows: TGTGCCAGCAGCCACGGAACGATAGAGCAGTACTTC. Translated: CASSHGTIEQYF.

The chain joins TRBV6-5 to TRBJ2-2; the D is unclear. CDR3 size: 17 residues. Germline lookup yields CDR1 MNHEY and CDR2 SVGAGI. V was cut by 0 bases and J by 3 bases, with 14 bases left in between. CDR3 in amino acids: CASSYSKGSTYTGELFF. DNA of the CDR3: TGTGCCAGCAGTTACTCAAAGGGATCTACATACACCGGGGAGCTGTTTTTT.

With respect to this clonotype: Just one base apart from a much larger clone, this may be a read error. This sequence joins TRBV27 and TRBJ1-1; D might be TRBD1 (6 bases). The germline V gene encodes CDR1 MNHEY and CDR2 SMNVEV (reference sequence). CDR3 length: 14 residues. CDR3 sequence: CPSSSLNRAFEAFF. CDR3 bases: TGTCCCAGCAGTTCTTTAAACAGGGCGTTTGAAGCTTTCTTT.

This clonotype was detected only a few times. This chain joins TRBV20-1 and TRBJ2-7, with 11 bases aligning to TRBD1. J gave up 3 bases and V 1 base, and 5 bases lay outside the gene matches. CDR3 length equals 15 residues. Germline V gives CDR1 DFQATT, CDR2 SNEGSKA (reference sequence). CDR3 protein: CSARAGQGGLYEQYF. As DNA, the CDR3 is TGCAGTGCTAGAGCGGGACAGGGGGGACTCTACGAGCAGTACTTC.

CDR3 bases: TGTGCCAGCAGTGAACGGGACTACAATGAGCAGTTCTTC. Residues: CASSERDYNEQFF. V usage is TRBV6-2 or TRBV6-3 and J usage is TRBJ2-1, with a weak D call TRBD2 (5 bases). This CDR3 has 13 residues. Germline-derived CDR1 and CDR2 are MNHEY and SVGEGT. V lost 5 bases and J 3 bases, leaving 8 bases between the germline ends.

This chain links TRBV20-1 with TRBJ2-5, with TRBD1 identical over 7 bases. The CDR3 contains 14 residues. V lost 6 bases, J lost 2 bases, and 9 bases stayed unmatched. Germline lookup yields CDR1 DFQATT and CDR2 SNEGSKA (reference sequence). The CDR3 DNA follows: TGCAGTGCCGCCCCCGGGACAGAGCAAGAGACCCAGTACTTC. Protein sequence: CSAAPGTEQETQYF.

Points on this clonotype: This sequence may be a read error, since a much larger clone differs from it by one base. The CDR3 DNA is TGTGCCAGCAGTGATATAAGCGGCTACAATGAGCGGTTCTTC. Its protein is CASSDISGYNERFF. This rearrangement joins TRBV2 to TRBJ2-1; D possibly corresponds to TRBD2 (5 bases). Germline-derived CDR1 and CDR2 are SNHLY and FYNNEI. The CDR3 loop spans 14 amino acids.

Many counts were recorded for this clonotype. Here the CDR3 DNA reads TGCAGCGTCTCCCCCTCAGGGGACAATGAGCAGTTCTTC. Residues: CSVSPSGDNEQFF. V gene TRBV29-1 combines with J gene TRBJ2-1; maybe TRBD1 (6 bases). CDR1 is SQVTM and CDR2 is ANQGSEA in the germline V gene. The germline V and J ends were trimmed by 6 bases and 5 bases, with 14 bases remaining between them. There are 13 residues in the CDR3.